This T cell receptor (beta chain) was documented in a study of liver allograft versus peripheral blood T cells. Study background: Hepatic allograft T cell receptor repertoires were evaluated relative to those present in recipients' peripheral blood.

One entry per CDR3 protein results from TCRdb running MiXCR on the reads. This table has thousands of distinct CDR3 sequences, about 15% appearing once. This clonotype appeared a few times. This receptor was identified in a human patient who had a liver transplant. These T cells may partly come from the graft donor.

CDR3 DNA: TGTGCCAGCAGTTATTGGGAAACTAGCGAGCAGTACTTC. It codes for CASSYWETSEQYF. V usage is TRBV6-6 and J usage is TRBJ2-7; possibly TRBD2 for D (5 bases). Trimming took off 3 bases at V and 6 bases at J, with 12 bases between the two ends. The germline gives CDR1 MNHNY, CDR2 SVGAGI (reference sequence). CDR3 length: 13 amino acids.